The next 27 T cell receptor beta chains were all read from a single sample in a study of T cells in localized non-small cell lung cancer. This table comes from immunoSEQ multiplex PCR, and its TCRdb copy is limited to in-frame clones, with some not included. The sample holds over 2,000 clones, more than 20% seen once. The specimen was lung tumor tissue, collected before any cancer treatment. These receptors were taken from a woman aged 40-70 years with stage I squamous cell lung carcinoma.

The chain joins TRBV19 to TRBJ1-5; TRBD1 is a possible D gene (6 bases). CDR1 is LNHDA, CDR2 SQIVND, per germline (reference sequence). The V end lost 8 bases, the J end lost 2 bases, and 19 bases lay between the germline ends. The CDR3 spans 16 residues. The CDR3 nucleotides are TGTGCCAGTCAAACATGGGGGCTGGTTCGCAATCAGCCCCAGCATTTT. Its protein is CASQTWGLVRNQPQHF.

This clone occurred a few times. The chain has TRBV18 and TRBJ1-1; D gene ambiguous. The CDR3 loop spans 16 amino acids. Germline V gene sequence: CDR1 KGHSH, CDR2 LQKENI. Trimming cost V 0 bases and J 0 bases, with 11 bases left between them. The CDR3 nucleotides are TGTGCCAGCTCACCACCTTCGCAGGCCATGAACACTGAAGCTTTCTTT. Protein product: CASSPPSQAMNTEAFF.

The rearrangement uses TRBV18 and TRBJ2-5, with D possibly matching TRBD2 (6 bases). The CDR3 has 15 amino acids. Germline lookup yields CDR1 KGHSH and CDR2 LQKENI. Trimming removed 4 bases from V and 7 bases from J, with 19 bases in between. CDR3 nucleotide sequence: TGTGCCAGCTCACACCCGGGACCAGGAGCGGGGACCCAGTACTTC. Translation: CASSHPGPGAGTQYF.

Only a few counts were recorded for this clone. The chain couples TRBV5-1 to TRBJ2-1; the match to TRBD2 covers 7 bases. This CDR3 is 16 amino acids long. Germline V gene data show CDR1 as SGHRS and CDR2 as YFSETQ. V shed 4 bases and J 5 bases; nucleotides not matched to a gene: 12. CDR3 in DNA: TGCGCCAGCAGCCTCAATCCTCCGGGACTAAACAATGAGCAGTTCTTC. Its translation is CASSLNPPGLNNEQFF.

This clone is medium-sized (0.01 to 0.1%) in the sample. J is TRBJ1-5 and V is TRBV9; no definite D call. Trimming left V 0 bases short and J 7 bases short, with 8 bases between. Germline CDR1 reads SGDLS; CDR2 reads YYNGEE. The CDR3 contains 13 residues. This chain's CDR3 is CASSVDIRQPQHF. The CDR3 bases are TGTGCCAGCAGCGTAGATATCAGGCAGCCCCAGCATTTT. Full variable domain (remainder filled in from reference TRBV9 and TRBJ1-5): DSGVTQTPKHLITATGQRVTLRCSPRSGDLSVYWYQQSLDQGLQFLIQYYNGEERAKGNILERFSAQQFPDLHSELNLSSLELGDSALYFCASSVDIRQPQHFGDGTRLSIL.

The V gene is TRBV19, the J gene TRBJ2-2; 11 bases are a match to TRBD2. Per germline, CDR1 LNHDA and CDR2 SQIVND (reference sequence). CDR3 size: 15 residues. The trim removed 3 bases at V and 4 bases at J, leaving 1 base unmatched. CDR3 DNA: TGTGCCAGTAGTATTACTAGCGGGAGCACCGGGGAGCTGTTTTTT. This translates into CASSITSGSTGELFF.

DNA for the CDR3: TGTGCCAGTAGTATAAACGGAATCTCTGGAAACACCATATATTTT. This encodes CASSINGISGNTIYF. V gene TRBV19 combines with J gene TRBJ1-3; no reliable D call. V gave up 2 bases and J gave up 0 bases, with 8 bases separating them. From germline, CDR1 is LNHDA and CDR2 SQIVND (reference sequence). There are 15 residues in the CDR3.

By frequency in the sample, this clone is medium-sized. The rearrangement joins TRBV11-3 to TRBJ1-1; no clear D gene. CDR3 length: 16 residues. Germline CDR1 is SGHNT and CDR2 is YENEEA. V dropped 5 bases and J dropped 6 bases, with 22 bases sitting between them. CDR3 residues: CASSLHQPLSFAEAFF. The CDR3 nucleotides read TGTGCCAGCAGCCTTCACCAGCCACTAAGTTTCGCTGAAGCTTTCTTT.

V usage is TRBV19 and J usage is TRBJ2-2; D is unresolved. Germline V gene sequence: CDR1 LNHDA, CDR2 SQIVND (reference sequence). The CDR3 is 14 residues long. V dropped 3 bases and J dropped 1 base, with 6 bases sitting between them. The CDR3 DNA is TGTGCCAGTAGTATCCCCGGGAACACCGGGGAGCTGTTTTTT. Its translation: CASSIPGNTGELFF. Complete variable domain (other parts from reference TRBV19 and TRBJ2-2): DGGITQSPKYLFRKEGQNVTLSCEQNLNHDAMYWYRQDPGQGLRLIYYSQIVNDFQKGDIAEGYSVSREKKESFPLTVTSAQKNPTAFYLCASSIPGNTGELFFGEGSRLTVL.

In its sample, this clone ranks as large. J is TRBJ1-1 and V is TRBV11-3, with unresolved D. The V end lost 0 bases, the J end lost 0 bases, and 11 bases lay between the germline ends. This CDR3 spans 16 amino acids. In germline, CDR1 is SGHNT, CDR2 YENEEA. The CDR3 loop reads CASSLETSFMNTEAFF. CDR3 bases: TGTGCCAGCAGCTTAGAAACCAGTTTCATGAACACTGAAGCTTTCTTT.

This sequence joins TRBV11-3 and TRBJ1-6; D not certain. Trimming shortened V by 5 bases and J by 7 bases, and 18 bases separated the two germline ends. Germline loops: CDR1 SGHNT, CDR2 YENEEA. The CDR3 loop spans 16 amino acids. The CDR3 DNA reads as TGTGCCAGCAGCGTTCGGGGAAAGGGAGGAAATTCACCCCTCCACTTT. Its protein is CASSVRGKGGNSPLHF.

Sample share makes this clone large (0.1 to 1%). The chain joins TRBV30 to TRBJ2-1; possibly TRBD2 for D (6 bases). Germline V lookup: CDR1 GTSNPN, CDR2 SVGIG (reference sequence). V lost 8 bases to trimming and J lost 4 bases, with 15 bases between them. The CDR3 has 13 amino acids. CDR3 amino acids: CASLVGTYNEQFF. For the CDR3, the DNA is TGTGCCAGCCTCGTAGGGACTTACAATGAGCAGTTCTTC.

The chain is built from TRBV5-1 and TRBJ2-7; D might be TRBD1 or TRBD2, each matching 5 bases. Germline V gives CDR1 SGHRS, CDR2 YFSETQ. Deletions cut 2 bases from V and 6 bases from J, with 15 bases between. The CDR3 extends over 14 amino acids. The CDR3 DNA sequence: TGCGCCAGCAGCTTAGCAGGGATTGAGGGCGAGCAGTACTTC. It yields the protein CASSLAGIEGEQYF.

This clone has more than one count but fewer than ten. The chain is built from TRBV29-1 and TRBJ2-5; D is unresolved. Per germline, CDR1 SQVTM and CDR2 ANQGSEA. Trimming left V 4 bases short and J 0 bases short, with 9 bases between. The CDR3 length is 13 residues. CDR3 in amino acids: CSVVSPYQETQYF. The CDR3 DNA is TGCAGCGTTGTATCCCCGTACCAAGAGACCCAGTACTTC.

The V gene is TRBV18, the J gene TRBJ1-1; D might be TRBD1 (5 bases). The germline V gene has CDR1 KGHSH and CDR2 LQKENI. The V gene lost 2 bases and the J gene lost 3 bases, with 10 bases spanning the gap. The CDR3 runs to 14 residues. Written as DNA, the CDR3 is TGTGCCAGCTCACCAGGGGGGGGTTACACTGAAGCTTTCTTT. Translated, it gives CASSPGGGYTEAFF.

The chain links TRBV15 to TRBJ2-1; D unclear. Germline V CDR1 and CDR2: LNHNV, YYDKDF (reference sequence). V shed 0 bases and J shed 6 bases, with 15 bases lying between them. The CDR3 runs to 16 residues. The CDR3 nucleotides read TGTGCCACCAGCAGAGATTATGGGCTGGCCCTCAATGAGCAGTTCTTC. Translation gives CATSRDYGLALNEQFF.

This clone was recorded a few times. J is TRBJ1-6 and V is TRBV19, with D maybe TRBD1 (5 bases). Trimming removed 5 bases at V and 9 bases at J, with 23 bases between. The CDR3 loop spans 17 amino acids. Germline assignment: CDR1 LNHDA and CDR2 SQIVND (reference sequence). This CDR3 is CASSVDILAPLGSPLHF. Written as DNA, the CDR3 is TGTGCCAGTAGTGTGGACATCTTAGCCCCGCTGGGTTCACCCCTCCACTTT.

This clone has only a few counts. This chain uses TRBV6-8 with TRBJ1-1; 9 bases fit TRBD1. V gave up 6 bases and J gave up 1 base; unmatched junction bases: 9. This CDR3 region has 16 residues. CDR1 and CDR2 from the germline V gene are MNHGY and SAAAGT. As DNA, the CDR3 is TGTGCCAGCAGATACGTTAGGACAGGGGCGAACACTGAAGCTTTCTTT. It specifies CASRYVRTGANTEAFF.

The chain recombines TRBV30 with TRBJ2-5; D is unclear. Trimming took 1 base from V and 9 from J, leaving 9 bases between them. The CDR3 is 11 amino acids. The germline V gene has CDR1 GTSNPN and CDR2 SVGIG (reference sequence). The CDR3 loop is CAWSAAWAQYF. CDR3 bases: TGTGCCTGGAGTGCCGCTTGGGCCCAGTACTTC.

The genes are TRBV29-1 and TRBJ1-2, with a possible D match to TRBD1 (6 bases). Germline loops: CDR1 SQVTM, CDR2 ANQGSEA. The ends were cut back, 4 bases at V and 7 bases at J, with 31 bases in the middle. The CDR3 is made up of 18 amino acids. The CDR3 reads CSVALRAPTGDLRFGYTF. The CDR3 bases are TGCAGCGTTGCACTGAGGGCCCCGACAGGCGACCTTAGGTTTGGCTACACCTTC.

This clone was recorded once. J is TRBJ1-2 and V is TRBV19, with D perhaps matching TRBD1 (5 bases). This CDR3 region has 17 residues. V was pared by 6 bases and J by 0 bases, with 20 bases between. Germline V gene lookup returns CDR1 LNHDA and CDR2 SQIVND (reference sequence). For the CDR3, the DNA is TGTGCCAGTAGCTTGCGGGGCATAACTCAAACTAACTATGGCTACACCTTC. It yields the protein CASSLRGITQTNYGYTF.

This chain connects TRBV19 to TRBJ2-1, with TRBD2 matching over 11 bases. This CDR3 is 17 amino acids long. The V gene's germline CDR1 is LNHDA and CDR2 SQIVND (reference sequence). Trimming took 5 bases from V and 5 from J; bases not matched to a gene: 11. The CDR3 is CASSPGRLAGYDNEQFF. In DNA form, the CDR3 reads TGTGCCAGTAGTCCGGGAAGACTAGCGGGGTATGACAATGAGCAGTTCTTC.

This chain links TRBV5-1 with TRBJ2-7; D possibly uses TRBD1 or TRBD2 (5 bases each). Germline V gene data show CDR1 as SGHRS and CDR2 as YFSETQ. The CDR3 has 14 amino acids. V lost 4 bases and J 3 bases, leaving 14 bases between the germline ends. This CDR3 reads CASSQGDRLYEQYF. The CDR3, as DNA: TGCGCCAGCAGCCAAGGGGACCGCCTCTACGAGCAGTACTTC.

The chain uses TRBV10-2 and TRBJ1-6; TRBD1 aligns across 9 bases. The CDR3 covers 15 residues. The V gene's germline CDR1 is WSHSY and CDR2 SAAADI. Trimming at V came to 6 bases and at J to 9 bases, leaving 9 bases not matched to a gene. DNA for the CDR3: TGCGCCAGCAGGGGGACAGGGAAGGCTAGTTCACCCCTCCACTTT. It encodes CASRGTGKASSPLHF.

V is TRBV14 and J is TRBJ1-2; D possibly corresponds to TRBD1 (5 bases). Germline loops: CDR1 SGHDN, CDR2 FVKESK. Trimming took 4 bases from V and 1 from J, leaving 19 bases between them. This CDR3 has 17 residues. The CDR3 spells CASSPRALGGVNYGYTF. CDR3 coding DNA: TGTGCCAGCAGCCCGCGAGCCCTTGGGGGGGTTAACTATGGCTACACCTTC.

This clone has a handful of counts. V and J are TRBV6-8 and TRBJ1-1; no definite D call. The CDR3 runs to 14 residues. V was pared by 4 bases and J by 0 bases, with 9 bases between. Germline V gene lookup returns CDR1 MNHGY and CDR2 SAAAGT. The CDR3 DNA reads TGTGCCAGCAGTTTCGGGTTTATGAACACTGAAGCTTTCTTT. It translates to CASSFGFMNTEAFF.

V is TRBV11-3 and J is TRBJ2-2, with D maybe TRBD2 (5 bases). The germline V and J ends were trimmed by 5 bases and 0 bases, with 13 bases remaining between them. There are 16 residues in the CDR3. Germline CDR1 SGHNT, CDR2 YENEEA. The CDR3, as DNA: TGTGCCAGCAGCCTACGGGGAGCGTCGAACACCGGGGAGCTGTTTTTT. Amino acid sequence: CASSLRGASNTGELFF.